This TCR beta chain appears in the sequencing data of a study of CD8 T cells in ankylosing spondylitis listed by TCRdb under 2017. For the wider study: The study set out to find disease-linked TCR variants by profiling T cell receptor beta repertoires in ankylosing spondylitis patients and healthy donors. The whole study cohort included some 100 healthy donors and 20 to 25 ankylosing spondylitis patients. Peripheral blood was sampled, and synovial fluid was also collected from ankylosing spondylitis patients. What the study reported, not specific to this receptor: The disease-linked clones were reported to be significantly enriched in matched synovial fluid samples from ankylosing spondylitis patients. A CD8+ phenotype was shown by the disease-linked clones, which were found at relatively low frequencies in peripheral blood. Blood from ankylosing spondylitis patients appeared to be characterized by a TCR beta motif made up of under ten highly homologous amino acid variants. Some motif variants were previously reported in synovial fluid and blood of reactive arthritis patients, suggesting common disease-initiation mechanisms.

This clonotype was observed many times. The clone's antigen remains unknown. Per-nucleotide qualities are absent, and no much larger clonotype sits a single base away. From a lookup of the germline V gene, CDR1 and CDR2 are MDHEN and SYDVKM. Its CDR3 holds 14 amino acids, cysteine through phenylalanine. CDR3 DNA is the only sequence kept; it has 42 bases, read in frame from the first base. Trimming accounts for 4 bases at V and 9 bases at J, while the number of junction bases matched to no gene is 7. The reads were generated on an Illumina HiSeq 2500. Quantitative 5'-RACE with molecular barcodes was used to prepare TCR beta libraries. Processing in the source paper ran as follows. A new computational method based on a probabilistic model of VDJ rearrangement was used to identify disease-linked TCR variants. TCRdb ran its own pipeline on the public reads, namely fastp trimming at Q25 and MiXCR clone calling, and kept in-frame beta chains. Rows with a matching CDR3 protein are joined into one entry that keeps the most common DNA and genes. The V and J calls reflect TCRdb's pipeline rather than the authors' work. The sample profile shows about 240,000 distinct CDR3 sequences; roughly a tenth of them were found once. The ten largest clones represent under 7% of the sample.

The TCR comes from a male donor with ankylosing spondylitis or in good health (not recorded which). The sample was blood, either unsorted or a sorted T cell fraction (not recorded which). The chain uses TRBV28 and TRBJ2-1, with 9 junctional bases fitting TRBD1. The CDR3 amino acid sequence is: CASSSGQGWGEQFF. DNA sequence: TGTGCCAGCAGTTCGGGACAGGGATGGGGTGAGCAGTTCTTC. With the portions outside the CDR3 filled from the reference TRBV28 and TRBJ2-1 genes, the complete variable region becomes DVKVTQSSRYLVKRTGEKVFLECVQDMDHENMFWYRQDPGLGLRLIYFSYDVKMKEKGDIPEGYSVSREKKERFSLILESASTNQTSMYLCASSSGQGWGEQFFGPGTRLTVL.